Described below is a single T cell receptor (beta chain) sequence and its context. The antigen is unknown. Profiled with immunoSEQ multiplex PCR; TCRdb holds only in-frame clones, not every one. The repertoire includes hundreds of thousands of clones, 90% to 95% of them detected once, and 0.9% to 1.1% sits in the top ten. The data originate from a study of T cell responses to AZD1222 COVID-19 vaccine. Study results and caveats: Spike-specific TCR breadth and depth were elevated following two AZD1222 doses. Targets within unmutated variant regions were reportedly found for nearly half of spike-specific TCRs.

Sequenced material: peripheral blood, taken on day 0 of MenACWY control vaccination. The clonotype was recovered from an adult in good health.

The CDR3 DNA sequence: TGTGCCACCAGCAGAGATCAGGGCCCCTACGAGCAGTACTTC. This encodes CATSRDQGPYEQYF. This chain uses TRBV15 with TRBJ2-7; TRBD1 is a possible D gene (5 bases). Trimming stripped 0 bases from V and 2 bases from J, with 8 bases between. The CDR3 extends over 14 amino acids. The germline V gene encodes CDR1 LNHNV and CDR2 YYDKDF (reference sequence).